The rows below give T cell receptor beta chains drawn from one sample of a study of blood T cell repertoires in COVID-19. The repertoire was sequenced with immunoSEQ multiplex PCR; TCRdb's copy has only in-frame clones and lacks some. The repertoire holds about 200,000 clones, with 89% as singletons. Sequencing was carried out using PBMCs or T cells enriched from blood (not recorded which). These receptors were taken from a woman aged 18-30 years who had recovered from COVID-19. Each CDR3 is given without its conserved first and last residue.

v_call | cdr3_length | cdr3_aa
TRBV4-1 | 15 | ASSQARILGRGDGYT
TRBV18 | 12 | ASSPARGADGYT
TRBV18 | 13 | ASSEDSLPNEKLF
TRBV19 | 15 | ASRSGTLVYSNQPQH
TRBV28 | 16 | ASSPYPGGTHSNSPLH
TRBV2 | 12 | ASIDQQGSYEQY
TRBV19 | 14 | ASSNQQGYSNQPQH
TRBV12-5 | 11 | ASGYTGTGTIY
TRBV5-1 | 14 | ASSPGAGLATDTQY
TRBV19 | 14 | ASSTRGQGAPYEQY
TRBV21-1 | 12 | ASSKANSSYEQY
TRBV9 | 15 | ASTPSKAGARTGELF
TRBV12-5 | 19 | ASGLVMMSSVLQTGANVLT
TRBV7-2 | 12 | ASSSRQGGQPQH
TRBV6-6 | 15 | ASSPNKQGGSNEKLF
TRBV7-9 | 14 | ASSNDRGLVNYGYT
TRBV19 | 11 | ASSMGGDTEAF
TRBV28 | 16 | ASSPINTANLNTGELF
TRBV4-1 | 12 | ASSPQGWGEKLF
TRBV5-1 | 11 | ASSQTGDYGYT
TRBV27 | 13 | ASSLTGTLNTEAF
TRBV28 | 12 | ASSLPDREDIYT
TRBV3-1/TRBV3-2 | 11 | ASSPGVVTEAF
TRBV5-1 | 14 | ASSVGWTGGRNEQF
TRBV18 | 12 | ASSPRAGDSPLH
TRBV5-1 | 15 | ASSLQPGGVGTGELF
TRBV5-1 | 11 | ASSLNRESEQY
TRBV11-2 | 13 | ASSLDLAGGLGYT
TRBV6-5 | 13 | ASAAGGLGGTGYT
TRBV11-2 | 15 | ASSLRLQGSRRETQY
TRBV5-4 | 14 | ASRRGTGGRDETQY
TRBV6-2/TRBV6-3 | 13 | ASSYSPGQNYEQY
TRBV29-1 | 13 | SVETQTGGYTEAF
TRBV2 | 13 | ARGSGTRNTGELF
TRBV11-2 | 13 | ASSLDGGVGYEQY
TRBV27 | 13 | ASSSRAGNPSGYT
TRBV6-5 | 14 | ASSYTSNSGANVLT
TRBV7-8 | 14 | ASSSSTGPPNQPQH
TRBV6-5 | 12 | ASTSGTGTHGYT
TRBV11-3 | 15 | ASSSRGGDRGQETQY
TRBV28 | 13 | ASSLAGVNSYEQY